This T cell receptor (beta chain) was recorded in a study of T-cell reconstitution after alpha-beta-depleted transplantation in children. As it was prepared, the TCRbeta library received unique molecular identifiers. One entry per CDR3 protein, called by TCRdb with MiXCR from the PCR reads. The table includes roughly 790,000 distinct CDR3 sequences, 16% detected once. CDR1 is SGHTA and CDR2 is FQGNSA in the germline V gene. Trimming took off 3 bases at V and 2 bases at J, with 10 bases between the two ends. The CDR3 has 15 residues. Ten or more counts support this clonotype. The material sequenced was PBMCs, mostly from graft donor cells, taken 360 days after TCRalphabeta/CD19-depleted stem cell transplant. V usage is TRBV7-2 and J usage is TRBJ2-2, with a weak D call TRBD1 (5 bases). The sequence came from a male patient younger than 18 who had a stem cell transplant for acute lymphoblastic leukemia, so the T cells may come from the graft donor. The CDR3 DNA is TGTGCCAGCAGCTTTCAGACAGCTAACACCGGGGAGCTGTTTTTT. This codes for CASSFQTANTGELFF.